This T cell receptor beta chain stems from a study of blood T cell repertoires in COVID-19. Study as a whole: COVID-19 samples, acute and convalescent, were from the United States, Italy and Spain. The cDNA or gDNA used as material had been derived from T cells, B-cell-depleted T cells, or PBMCs.

There are 15 residues in the CDR3. V lost 2 bases to trimming and J lost 4 bases; unmatched junction nucleotides: 6. Germline V CDR1 and CDR2: MNHNS, SASEGT. Per the authors' pipeline: Quantification of nucleated cells was approximated via reference gene primer amplification. TCRdb's copy holds only in-frame clones and misses some; the assay was immunoSEQ multiplex PCR. V and J calls and clone size are given by that table; D and trimming were obtained from the DNA. The data show approximately 44,000 clones, 70% to 90% seen once. Source material: peripheral blood. The chain recombines TRBV6-1 with TRBJ1-2; 8 nucleotides agree with TRBD1. This TCR came from a man in his sixties with acute or convalescent COVID-19. The CDR3 sequence: CASSEYRGGGYGYTF. The CDR3 DNA follows: TGTGCCAGCAGTGAATACAGGGGGGGAGGCTATGGCTACACCTTC.